This TCR beta chain was obtained from a study of pediatric ulcerative colitis. Sequencing used immunoSEQ multiplex PCR; TCRdb keeps in-frame clones, though not all of them. The sample records under 30,000 clones, 65% to 80% being singletons. As concerns this clone: Its antigen is unidentified.

The germline V gene encodes CDR1 SGHTA and CDR2 FQGNSA. The length of the CDR3 is 15 residues. V was trimmed by 1 base and J by 4 bases, leaving 13 bases between them. During colonoscopy, one to two rectal pinch biopsies were collected. Broader study findings: Two rectal CDR3 clonotypes occurred in all ulcerative colitis patients.

The sample was gut tissue. This sequence was found in a boy aged 5-17 years with severe ulcerative colitis. This chain connects TRBV7-2 to TRBJ1-2; tentatively, D is TRBD1 (5 bases). The CDR3 DNA reads TGTGCCAGCAGCTTAGAGTGGGGGAGTAGCTATGGCTACACCTTC. Its protein is CASSLEWGSSYGYTF.